A single sample is the source of the 29 T cell receptor beta chains below, sequenced in a study of T cell responses to AZD1222 COVID-19 vaccine. Data came from immunoSEQ multiplex PCR; TCRdb stores just in-frame clones and leaves some out. The table shows about 170,000 clones, with 80% to 90% occurring only once. The sample consisted of peripheral blood, taken on day 0 of AZD1222 vaccination. These receptors were obtained from an adult in good health.

The chain links TRBV5-6 to TRBJ2-7; 9 bases align to TRBD1. Germline CDR1 reads SGHDT; CDR2 reads YYEEEE. The CDR3 is made up of 17 amino acids. V lost 3 bases to trimming and J lost 2 bases; unmatched junction nucleotides: 12. The CDR3 region has the DNA TGTGCCAGCAGCTCATCCAAGGACAGGGGCCTTCCCTACGAGCAGTACGTC. Encoded protein: CASSSSKDRGLPYEQYV.

The chain employs TRBV27 and TRBJ2-3, with D unresolved. Germline V gene lookup returns CDR1 MNHEY and CDR2 SMNVEV (reference sequence). The germline V and J ends were trimmed by 8 bases and 10 bases, with 13 bases remaining between them. The CDR3 consists of 11 residues. CDR3 protein: CASGPYVAQYF. The CDR3, as DNA: TGTGCCAGCGGCCCTTACGTTGCGCAGTATTTT.

The rearrangement uses TRBV6-5 and TRBJ2-5, with D hard to call. This CDR3 spans 11 amino acids. The V gene lost 7 bases and the J gene lost 3 bases, with 6 bases spanning the gap. Germline V gene sequence: CDR1 MNHEY, CDR2 SVGAGI. CDR3 sequence (DNA): TGTGCCAGCACCGGCGAAGAGACCCAGTACTTC. Residues: CASTGEETQYF.

The rearrangement links TRBV6-6 to TRBJ1-1; tentative D call: TRBD1 (6 bases). The CDR3 runs to 17 residues. The germline gives CDR1 MNHNY, CDR2 SVGAGI (reference sequence). V gave up 5 bases and J gave up 1 base, with 20 bases separating them. As DNA, the CDR3 is TGTGCCAGCAGTCAGCCTCCCGGGACACTTCCGAACACTGAAGCTTTCTTT. Protein sequence: CASSQPPGTLPNTEAFF.

This chain links TRBV25-1 with TRBJ1-5; D is undetermined. V lost 6 bases, J lost 0 bases, and 15 bases lay in between. The CDR3 is 16 residues long. Germline CDR1 and CDR2: MGHDK and SYGVNS. Here the CDR3 reads CASSAIRESSNQPQHF. The CDR3 DNA reads TGTGCCAGCAGCGCGATTAGGGAGTCTAGCAATCAGCCCCAGCATTTT.

This sequence joins TRBV5-1 and TRBJ1-3; D possibly corresponds to TRBD1 (6 bases). Germline V lookup: CDR1 SGHRS, CDR2 YFSETQ. This CDR3 has 15 amino acids. V was clipped by 4 bases and J by 3 bases, with 14 bases between them. CDR3 bases: TGCGCCAGCAGCACAGAACAGGGTTATGGAAACACCATATATTTT. Protein sequence: CASSTEQGYGNTIYF.

The chain uses TRBV6-5 and TRBJ1-1, with D perhaps matching TRBD1 (5 bases). Per germline, CDR1 MNHEY and CDR2 SVGAGI. The CDR3 runs 16 residues. V was shortened by 2 bases and J by 1 base, with 14 bases between the two germline ends. The CDR3 sequence is CASSYGALGPNTEAFF. The CDR3 DNA follows: TGTGCCAGCAGTTACGGGGCACTTGGACCGAACACTGAAGCTTTCTTT.

Here the CDR3 DNA reads TGTGCCAGCAGCTTAGAACCCCGTGGGTGGCAGTACTTC. This sequence encodes CASSLEPRGWQYF. This chain uses TRBV11-2 with TRBJ2-7; D gene uncertain. CDR1 and CDR2 from the germline V gene are SGHAT and FQNNGV. Trimming left V 0 bases short and J 9 bases short, with 12 bases between. The CDR3 contains 13 residues.

V is TRBV6-9 and J is TRBJ1-2, with TRBD1 as a possible D gene (5 bases). CDR1 and CDR2 from the germline V gene are MNHGY and SVAAGI. The CDR3 contains 15 residues. V was clipped by 3 bases and J by 6 bases, with 17 bases between them. The CDR3 sequence: CASSYGGGAGDGYTF. The CDR3 DNA sequence: TGTGCCAGCAGTTACGGGGGGGGTGCAGGAGATGGCTACACCTTC.

CDR3 bases: TGTGCCAGCTCACCTTTGACAGGGGACCTTGAAGCTTTCTTT. Its protein product is CASSPLTGDLEAFF. The chain carries TRBV18 and TRBJ1-1; 8 positions match TRBD1. V gave up 3 bases and J gave up 7 bases; unmatched junction bases: 7. Germline-derived CDR1 and CDR2 are KGHSH and LQKENI. The CDR3 totals 14 residues. Complete variable domain (other parts from reference TRBV18 and TRBJ1-1): NAGVMQNPRHLVRRRGQEARLRCSPMKGHSHVYWYRQLPEEGLKFMVYLQKENIIDESGMPKERFSAEFPKEGPSILRIQQVVRGDSAAYFCASSPLTGDLEAFFGQGTRLTVV.

The chain couples TRBV7-9 to TRBJ2-5, with D perhaps given as TRBD1 or TRBD2 (6 bases each). V was shortened by 5 bases and J by 0 bases, with 19 bases between the two germline ends. Per the germline V gene, CDR1 is SEHNR and CDR2 is FQNEAQ (reference sequence). The CDR3 covers 17 residues. CDR3 nucleotide sequence: TGTGCCAGCAGCCACACGGGGGTCGGGACAAACCAAGAGACCCAGTACTTC. Amino acid sequence: CASSHTGVGTNQETQYF.

CDR3 amino acids: CASSLQGALYEQYF. CDR3 coding DNA: TGTGCCAGCAGCTTACAGGGGGCTCTGTACGAGCAGTACTTC. V usage is TRBV7-2 and J usage is TRBJ2-7; 8 nucleotides align to TRBD1. Germline trimming cut 2 bases from V and 4 bases from J; bases unmatched to any gene: 4. The CDR3 is 14 residues long. Germline values: CDR1 SGHTA, CDR2 FQGNSA.

The rearrangement links TRBV12-3 or TRBV12-4 to TRBJ2-3; D gene ambiguous. CDR3 length: 13 residues. The germline V and J ends were trimmed by 7 bases and 6 bases, with 14 bases remaining between them. The CDR3 region is CASNYGTGDTQYF. The CDR3 DNA follows: TGTGCCAGCAACTATGGAACCGGGGATACGCAGTATTTT.

The chain employs TRBV27 and TRBJ2-1; 12 bases are shared with TRBD2. The CDR3 totals 16 residues. Germline values: CDR1 MNHEY, CDR2 SMNVEV (reference sequence). Trimming took 6 bases from V and 4 from J; bases not matched to a gene: 7. CDR3 nucleotide sequence: TGTGCCAGCAGACCAACTAGCGGGGGGCAGTACAATGAGCAGTTCTTC. This sequence encodes CASRPTSGGQYNEQFF.

The chain uses TRBV5-4 and TRBJ2-1; TRBD1 matches 8 bases. The CDR3 covers 13 residues. Germline CDR1 reads SGHNT; CDR2 reads YYREEE (reference sequence). V lost 4 bases, J lost 8 bases, and 5 bases stayed unmatched. CDR3 DNA: TGTGCCAGCAGCCCGGACAGGGAAGATGAGCAGTTCTTC. Translated, it gives CASSPDREDEQFF. Based on the CDR3 plus reference TRBV5-4 and TRBJ2-1, the full variable domain is ETGVTQSPTHLIKTRGQQVTLRCSSQSGHNTVSWYQQALGQGPQFIFQYYREEENGRGNFPPRFSGLQFPNYSSELNVNALELDDSALYLCASSPDREDEQFFGPGTRLTVL.

This clone was found once. The chain combines TRBV5-1 with TRBJ2-5; 10 bases agree with TRBD1. The CDR3 runs to 14 residues. The germline V gene encodes CDR1 SGHRS and CDR2 YFSETQ. With V trimmed by 4 bases and J by 5 bases, 5 bases remained unmatched. CDR3 amino acids: CASSPGTGEETQYF. In DNA form, the CDR3 reads TGCGCCAGCAGCCCCGGGACAGGGGAGGAGACCCAGTACTTC.

The CDR3 spells CASSYGTGNTGELFF. CDR3 DNA: TGTGCCAGCAGTTATGGGACAGGGAACACCGGGGAGCTGTTTTTT. The chain carries TRBV6-5 and TRBJ2-2; 8 bases match TRBD1. Losses at the gene ends were 3 bases for V and 1 base for J; bases not matched to a gene: 1. The germline CDR1 and CDR2 sequences are MNHEY and SVGAGI. The CDR3 runs to 15 residues.

The J gene is TRBJ1-6, the V gene TRBV9; 7 bases fit TRBD1. CDR1 is SGDLS, CDR2 YYNGEE, per germline. With 3 bases clipped from V and 4 bases from J, the junction kept 7 bases outside the gene matches. This CDR3 spans 16 amino acids. CDR3 sequence reads: CASSATDREYNSPLHF. The DNA for the CDR3 is TGTGCCAGCAGCGCAACAGACAGGGAGTATAATTCACCCCTCCACTTT. Variable domain in full (rest from reference TRBV9 and TRBJ1-6): DSGVTQTPKHLITATGQRVTLRCSPRSGDLSVYWYQQSLDQGLQFLIQYYNGEERAKGNILERFSAQQFPDLHSELNLSSLELGDSALYFCASSATDREYNSPLHFGNGTRLTVT.

CDR3 coding DNA: TGTGCCAGCAGCTTTTCGGGCATTAACTATGGCTACACCTTC. Protein sequence: CASSFSGINYGYTF. V and J are TRBV7-9 and TRBJ1-2; D not resolved. This CDR3 spans 14 amino acids. Per germline, CDR1 SEHNR and CDR2 FQNEAQ (reference sequence). Trimming shortened V by 3 bases and J by 1 base, and 9 bases separated the two germline ends.

The genes are TRBV5-6 and TRBJ1-6; TRBD1 agrees at 9 bases. The CDR3 is 17 amino acids. Germline CDR1 is SGHDT and CDR2 is YYEEEE. V dropped 0 bases and J dropped 7; count of bases not matched to a gene: 8. DNA for the CDR3: TGTGCCAGCAGCTTGGGGACAGGGGTCATATGGAATTCACCCCTCCACTTT. This codes for CASSLGTGVIWNSPLHF.

The chain has TRBV19 and TRBJ1-2; no definite D call. Looked up from germline, CDR1 is LNHDA and CDR2 is SQIVND (reference sequence). V gave up 7 bases and J gave up 1 base, with 4 bases separating them. The CDR3 runs to 11 residues. In DNA form, the CDR3 reads TGTGCCAGTATGGTTAACTATGGCTACACCTTC. Its translation is CASMVNYGYTF.

This clone has a single count. J is TRBJ2-7 and V is TRBV11-2; D uncertain. V was shortened by 3 bases and J by 4 bases, with 7 bases between the two germline ends. Germline loops: CDR1 SGHAT, CDR2 FQNNGV. The CDR3 contains 12 residues. CDR3 in DNA: TGTGCCAGCAGCTTCTCTGGTTACGAGCAGTACTTC. Translated: CASSFSGYEQYF.

This chain connects TRBV6-5 to TRBJ1-1, with D hard to call. This CDR3 has 14 amino acids. Germline V CDR1 and CDR2: MNHEY, SVGAGI. Trimming left V 4 bases short and J 0 bases short, with 9 bases between. The CDR3 DNA is TGTGCCAGCAGTTTGCACTTCATGAACACTGAAGCTTTCTTT. It codes for CASSLHFMNTEAFF.

In this sample, this clone turned up a few times. The V gene is TRBV12-3 or TRBV12-4, the J gene TRBJ1-1; D is unresolved. This CDR3 region has 11 residues. The V end was cut by 6 bases, the J end by 4 bases, with 6 bases between. The CDR3 protein is CASRILTEAFF. CDR3 coding DNA: TGTGCCAGCAGAATACTCACTGAAGCTTTCTTT.

The chain couples TRBV4-3 to TRBJ1-3, with a possible D match to TRBD1 (6 bases). Trimming took 4 bases from V and 2 from J, leaving 9 bases between them. There are 14 residues in the CDR3. The germline CDR1 and CDR2 sequences are LGHNA and YSLEER. The chain's CDR3 is CASSPTGPGNTIYF. DNA of the CDR3: TGCGCCAGCAGCCCAACAGGGCCTGGAAACACCATATATTTT.

This chain uses TRBV7-2 with TRBJ2-2; a weak D match, TRBD1 (5 bases). The CDR3 loop spans 14 amino acids. Germline V gene lookup returns CDR1 SGHTA and CDR2 FQGNSA. Trimming stripped 2 bases from V and 7 bases from J, with 11 bases between. DNA of the CDR3: TGTGCCAGCAGCTTAACCAGGGTGGGCGGGGAGCTGTTTTTT. Protein sequence: CASSLTRVGGELFF.

CDR3 sequence reads: CASSPRTGGIQETQYF. The CDR3 DNA sequence: TGTGCCAGCAGCCCTAGGACAGGGGGTATCCAAGAGACCCAGTACTTC. The V call is TRBV7-6, the J call TRBJ2-5; 10 positions agree with TRBD1. V gave up 5 bases and J gave up 1 base; unmatched junction bases: 7. This CDR3 is 16 amino acids long. Per germline, CDR1 SGHVS and CDR2 FNYEAQ.

The V and J genes are TRBV28 and TRBJ1-5; D is unresolved. Per germline, CDR1 MDHEN and CDR2 SYDVKM. V dropped 3 bases and J dropped 4 bases, with 10 bases sitting between them. The CDR3 extends over 14 amino acids. The CDR3 spells CASSFSQENQPQHF. As DNA, the CDR3 is TGTGCCAGCAGTTTTAGTCAGGAGAATCAGCCCCAGCATTTT.

V gene TRBV7-9 combines with J gene TRBJ2-3, with 9 bases lining up with TRBD2. V lost 1 base and J lost 1; bases outside the gene matches: 9. The CDR3 is 18 amino acids. Germline values: CDR1 SEHNR, CDR2 FQNEAQ (reference sequence). The CDR3 spells CASSLGWSGGGGTDTQYF. CDR3 nucleotide sequence: TGTGCCAGCAGCTTAGGCTGGTCCGGCGGGGGGGGCACAGATACGCAGTATTTT.